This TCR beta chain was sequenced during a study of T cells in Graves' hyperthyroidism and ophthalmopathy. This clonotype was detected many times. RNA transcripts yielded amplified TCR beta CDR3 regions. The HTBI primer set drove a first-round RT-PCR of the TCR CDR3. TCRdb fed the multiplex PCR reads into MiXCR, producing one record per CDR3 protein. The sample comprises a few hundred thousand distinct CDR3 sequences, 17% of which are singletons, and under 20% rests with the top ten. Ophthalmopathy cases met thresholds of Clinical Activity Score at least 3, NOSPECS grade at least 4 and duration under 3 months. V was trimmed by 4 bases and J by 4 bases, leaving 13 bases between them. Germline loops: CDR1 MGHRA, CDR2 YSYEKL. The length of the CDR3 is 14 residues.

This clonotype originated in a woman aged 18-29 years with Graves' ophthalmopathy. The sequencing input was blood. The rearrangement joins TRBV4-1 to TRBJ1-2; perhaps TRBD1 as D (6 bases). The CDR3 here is CASSLDRIFYGYTF. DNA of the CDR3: TGCGCCAGCAGCCTAGACAGGATATTCTATGGCTACACCTTC.